This T cell receptor (beta chain) was profiled in a study of T cells after yellow fever vaccination. This CDR3 contains 14 residues. Germline V CDR1 and CDR2: LNHDA, SQIVND (reference sequence). V lost 7 bases, J lost 1 base, and 8 bases lay in between. This clonotype was seen ten or more times. Its specificity is not known. Conversion of TCR transcripts into cDNA relied on 5'RACE template switching, which added a universal primer site and UMIs. TCRdb re-derived calls from the 5' RACE reads in MiXCR, one entry per CDR3 protein. Of around 310,000 distinct CDR3 sequences listed, approximately 3.9% are singletons. Study outcomes and limitations: Contaminating bulk clonotypes could be abundant in FACS-sorted repertoires. Subsequent to the booster, the majority of primary-vaccination clones reappeared (roughly 95% CD4, approximately 85% CD8). The CD4 and CD8 compartments had a small share of their clonotypes in common.

The source was PBMCs, collected 5 days after the yellow fever booster vaccination. The chain links TRBV19 to TRBJ2-6, with D tentatively TRBD2 (6 bases). The clonotype comes from a man aged 18 to 35 who received the YFV17D yellow fever vaccine. CDR3 residues: CASKAGSGANVLTF. CDR3 in DNA: TGTGCCAGTAAGGCGGGATCTGGGGCCAACGTCCTGACTTTC.